This T cell receptor beta chain was sequenced in a study of T-cell reconstitution after alpha-beta-depleted transplantation in children. Findings of the study overall: Once a year had passed after transplant, T-cell counts and diversity came mostly from newly produced T cells.

This clonotype was observed many times. Its cognate antigen is unknown. Molecular barcoding with unique molecular identifiers was used for the TCRbeta library. TCRdb independently ran MiXCR on the PCR reads; one entry per CDR3 protein. The profile shows hundreds of thousands of distinct CDR3 sequences, 15% to 20% of them singletons. Trimming took 6 bases from V and 10 from J; bases not matched to a gene: 15. The germline V gene has CDR1 MNHEY and CDR2 SVGEGT. The CDR3 spans 16 residues. The clonotype was recovered from a male patient aged 2 to 10 who had a stem cell transplant for acute lymphoblastic leukemia, so the T cells may come from the graft donor. The source was PBMCs, mostly from graft donor cells, collected 360 days after TCRalphabeta/CD19-depleted stem cell transplant. J is TRBJ2-1 and V is TRBV6-2 or TRBV6-3; 10 positions agree with TRBD2. The CDR3 spells CASSSGLAAMWEEQFF. As DNA, the CDR3 is TGTGCCAGCAGCAGCGGACTAGCGGCAATGTGGGAGGAGCAGTTCTTC.